Listed here are 13 T cell receptor beta chains from one sample, sequenced in a study of T cells in localized non-small cell lung cancer. Profiling relied on immunoSEQ multiplex PCR, and the TCRdb table lists in-frame clones only, not all of them. The table has approximately 31,000 clones, under 95% seen once. The specimen was peripheral blood, collected before any cancer treatment. The receptors originated from a woman aged 40-70 years with stage I lung adenocarcinoma.

This chain uses TRBV10-2 with TRBJ1-1; D uncertain. Trimming shortened V by 7 bases and J by 6 bases, and 12 bases separated the two germline ends. CDR3 size: 12 residues. Germline CDR1 reads WSHSY; CDR2 reads SAAADI. CDR3 in DNA: TGCGCCAGCACTTCCGGTGGCGCTGAAGCTTTCTTT. Protein sequence: CASTSGGAEAFF.

The chain uses TRBV19 and TRBJ1-3, with TRBD1 identical over 11 bases. Per the germline V gene, CDR1 is LNHDA and CDR2 is SQIVND (reference sequence). The CDR3 length is 16 residues. V trimming: 5 bases; J trimming: 1 base; junction bases outside the gene matches: 4. CDR3 loop: CASSPGQGASGNTIYF. For the CDR3, the DNA is TGTGCCAGTAGTCCCGGACAGGGGGCATCTGGAAACACCATATATTTT.

This chain uses TRBV19 with TRBJ1-2; D remains unclear. Per germline, CDR1 LNHDA and CDR2 SQIVND (reference sequence). V lost 2 bases and J lost 4, with 11 bases in between. The CDR3 length is 14 residues. The CDR3 bases are TGTGCCAGTAGTATACCCGCAGTGGGCTATGGCTACACCTTC. It yields the protein CASSIPAVGYGYTF.

The V gene is TRBV7-8, the J gene TRBJ2-1; TRBD1 is a possible D gene (5 bases). The V end was cut by 2 bases, the J end by 9 bases, with 17 bases between. CDR1 and CDR2 from the germline V gene are SGHVS and FQNEAQ. The CDR3 is 15 residues long. The CDR3 sequence is CASSLRRPTGTEQFF. DNA of the CDR3: TGTGCCAGCAGCTTAAGACGGCCTACAGGAACTGAGCAGTTCTTC.

This clone was counted once. The CDR3 ends on some other residue instead of the conserved phenylalanine or tryptophan, so this is likely a read error. This rearrangement joins TRBV7-2 to TRBJ1-2; 10 nucleotides match TRBD1. The CDR3 runs 15 residues. Germline CDR1 and CDR2: SGHTA and FQGNSA. V gave up 1 base and J gave up 3 bases; unmatched junction bases: 2. Here the CDR3 DNA reads TGTGCCAGCAGCTTAGGGGGACAGGGGCACTATGGCTACACCCTC. It yields the protein CASSLGGQGHYGYTL.

CDR3 DNA: TGTGCCACCAGCAGAAGTCTGGGGTGGTATGGCTACACCTTC. Amino acid sequence: CATSRSLGWYGYTF. The gene calls are TRBV15 and TRBJ1-2; the D is unclear. V was pared by 2 bases and J by 5 bases, with 12 bases between. Per the germline V gene, CDR1 is LNHNV and CDR2 is YYDKDF (reference sequence). CDR3 length: 14 residues.

The chain couples TRBV5-1 to TRBJ1-1, with D possibly TRBD1 on 5 matching bases. V shed 2 bases and J shed 1 base, with 12 bases lying between them. Looked up from germline, CDR1 is SGHRS and CDR2 is YFSETQ. The CDR3 covers 15 residues. The CDR3 spells CASSFRGAENTEAFF. The CDR3 coding sequence is TGCGCCAGCAGCTTTAGGGGTGCAGAGAACACTGAAGCTTTCTTT.

V usage is TRBV5-1 and J usage is TRBJ1-4; D unclear. Trimming removed 3 bases from V and 5 bases from J, with 14 bases in between. This CDR3 spans 15 amino acids. Germline V lookup: CDR1 SGHRS, CDR2 YFSETQ. The DNA of the CDR3 is TGCGCCAGCAGCTCCTATGGTAGCGAGAATGAAAAACTGTTTTTT. Translation: CASSSYGSENEKLFF. Together with reference TRBV5-1 and TRBJ1-4, the CDR3 gives the full variable domain: KAGVTQTPRYLIKTRGQQVTLSCSPISGHRSVSWYQQTPGQGLQFLFEYFSETQRNKGNFPGRFSGRQFSNSRSEMNVSTLELGDSALYLCASSSYGSENEKLFFGSGTQLSVL.

This clone turned up a few times. The rearrangement joins TRBV2 to TRBJ1-3, with D hard to call. Trimming left V 10 bases short and J 8 bases short, with 12 bases between. The germline gives CDR1 SNHLY, CDR2 FYNNEI. The CDR3 totals 11 residues. CDR3 sequence (DNA): TGTGCCACCGCCTACGAGGACACCATATATTTT. This encodes CATAYEDTIYF.

The rearrangement uses TRBV7-2 and TRBJ1-2, with D possibly matching TRBD1 (5 bases). This CDR3 is 14 amino acids long. CDR1 and CDR2 (germline): SGHTA, FQGNSA. Trimming left V 5 bases short and J 7 bases short, with 17 bases between. The DNA of the CDR3 is TGTGCCAGCAGCCCACGCGGCGGGGCTAGTGGCTACACCTTC. Translation: CASSPRGGASGYTF.

This sequence joins TRBV5-1 and TRBJ2-3; a possible D gene is TRBD2 (6 bases). Germline CDR1 is SGHRS and CDR2 is YFSETQ. This CDR3 is built from 17 residues. Trimming shortened V by 0 bases and J by 0 bases, and 14 bases separated the two germline ends. The CDR3 nucleotides are TGCGCCAGCAGCTTGGCCGGGGGATTTAGAAGCACAGATACGCAGTATTTT. Residues: CASSLAGGFRSTDTQYF.

The chain links TRBV19 to TRBJ2-7; D is ambiguous. Trimming left V 3 bases short and J 0 bases short, with 12 bases between. This CDR3 contains 15 residues. Per germline, CDR1 LNHDA and CDR2 SQIVND (reference sequence). In DNA form, the CDR3 reads TGTGCCAGTAGTATCTTTTTGGGCAGCTCCTACGAGCAGTACTTC. This gives the protein CASSIFLGSSYEQYF.

The CDR3 reads CASSPVGTSGFYEQYF. The CDR3, as DNA: TGTGCCAGCAGCCCCGTCGGGACTAGCGGTTTCTACGAGCAGTACTTC. The chain combines TRBV2 with TRBJ2-7; TRBD2 matches 11 bases. The germline V gene has CDR1 SNHLY and CDR2 FYNNEI. This CDR3 has 16 residues. V was pared by 6 bases and J by 3 bases, with 10 bases of the junction left unmatched.